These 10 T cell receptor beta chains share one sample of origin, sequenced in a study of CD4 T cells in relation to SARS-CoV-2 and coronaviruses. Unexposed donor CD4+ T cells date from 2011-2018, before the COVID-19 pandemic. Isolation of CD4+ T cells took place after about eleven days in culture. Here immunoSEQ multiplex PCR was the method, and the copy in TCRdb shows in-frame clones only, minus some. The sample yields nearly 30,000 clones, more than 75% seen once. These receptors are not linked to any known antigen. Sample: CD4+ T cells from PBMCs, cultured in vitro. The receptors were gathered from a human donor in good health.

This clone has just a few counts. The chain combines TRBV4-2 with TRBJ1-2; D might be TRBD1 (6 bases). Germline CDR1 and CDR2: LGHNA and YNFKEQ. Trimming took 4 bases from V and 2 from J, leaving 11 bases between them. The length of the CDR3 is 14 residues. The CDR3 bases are TGTGCCAGCAGCCCGACAGGTCCCAACTATGGCTACACCTTC. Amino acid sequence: CASSPTGPNYGYTF.

The CDR3 is CASSIDGKQYF. The CDR3 DNA sequence: TGTGCCAGTAGTATAGACGGGAAGCAGTACTTC. The gene calls are TRBV19 and TRBJ2-4; perhaps TRBD2 as D (5 bases). Trimming cost V 0 bases and J 13 bases, with 7 bases left between them. Germline V gene lookup returns CDR1 LNHDA and CDR2 SQIVND (reference sequence). The CDR3 loop spans 11 amino acids.

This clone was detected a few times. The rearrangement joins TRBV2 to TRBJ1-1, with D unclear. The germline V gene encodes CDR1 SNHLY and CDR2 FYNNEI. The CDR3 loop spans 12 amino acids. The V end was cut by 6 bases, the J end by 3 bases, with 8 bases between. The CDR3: CASRRSDTEAFF. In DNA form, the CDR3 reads TGTGCCAGCAGAAGGTCAGACACTGAAGCTTTCTTT.

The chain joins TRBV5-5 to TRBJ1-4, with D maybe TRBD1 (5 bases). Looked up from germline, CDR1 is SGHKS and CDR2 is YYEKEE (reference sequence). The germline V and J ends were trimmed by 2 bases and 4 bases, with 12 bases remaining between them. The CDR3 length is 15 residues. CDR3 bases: TGTGCCAGCAGCTTAGTGGGGGATCTTAATGAAAAACTGTTTTTT. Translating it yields CASSLVGDLNEKLFF.

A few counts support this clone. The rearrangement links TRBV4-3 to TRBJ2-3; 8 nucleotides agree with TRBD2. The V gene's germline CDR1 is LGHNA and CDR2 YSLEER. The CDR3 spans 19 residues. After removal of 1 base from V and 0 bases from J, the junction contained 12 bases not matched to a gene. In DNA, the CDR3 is TGCGCCAGCAGCCAAGGCGTGAGGTGGCGGGAGGAGAGCACAGATACGCAGTATTTT. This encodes CASSQGVRWREESTDTQYF.

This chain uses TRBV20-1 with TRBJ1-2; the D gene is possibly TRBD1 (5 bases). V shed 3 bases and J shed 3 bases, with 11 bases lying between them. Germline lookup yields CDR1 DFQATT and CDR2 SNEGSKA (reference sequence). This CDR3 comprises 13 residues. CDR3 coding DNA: TGCAGTGCTAGTATTCCAGGGTACTATGGCTACACCTTC. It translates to CSASIPGYYGYTF.

CDR3 nucleotide sequence: TGTGCCAGCAGTTCCCTCCAGACAATTAACTATGGCTACACCTTC. Translating gives CASSSLQTINYGYTF. V is TRBV27 and J is TRBJ1-2; D is uncertain. The CDR3 extends over 15 amino acids. Trimming shortened V by 4 bases and J by 1 base, and 13 bases separated the two germline ends. Germline CDR1 MNHEY, CDR2 SMNVEV (reference sequence).

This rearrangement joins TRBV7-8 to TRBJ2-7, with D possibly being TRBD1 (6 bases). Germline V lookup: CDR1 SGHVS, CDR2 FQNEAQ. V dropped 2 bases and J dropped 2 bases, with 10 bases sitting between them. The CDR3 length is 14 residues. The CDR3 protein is CASSLRQATYEQYF. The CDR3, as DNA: TGTGCCAGCAGCTTAAGACAGGCGACCTACGAGCAGTACTTC.

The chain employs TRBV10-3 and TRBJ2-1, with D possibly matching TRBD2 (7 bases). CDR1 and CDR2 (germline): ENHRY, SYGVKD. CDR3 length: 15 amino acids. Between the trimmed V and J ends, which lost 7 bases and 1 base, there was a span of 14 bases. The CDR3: CAITEGGGSYNEQFF. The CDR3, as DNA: TGTGCCATCACGGAGGGGGGGGGATCCTACAATGAGCAGTTCTTC.

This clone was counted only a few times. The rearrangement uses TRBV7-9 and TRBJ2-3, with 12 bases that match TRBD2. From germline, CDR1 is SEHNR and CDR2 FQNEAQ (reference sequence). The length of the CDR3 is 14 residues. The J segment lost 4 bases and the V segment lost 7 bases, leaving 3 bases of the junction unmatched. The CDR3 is CASIPSGGADTQYF. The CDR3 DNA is TGTGCCAGCATCCCTAGCGGGGGGGCAGATACGCAGTATTTT.